This TCR beta chain was captured by sequencing in a study of cytomegalovirus exposure and HLA in healthy donors. Concerning this clone itself: Its cognate antigen is unknown.

Whole-study results and caveats: Several top significant clusters appeared, in a later analysis, to be linked to common viral pathogens. The dataset shows that most TCR sequences were rare, while some public TCRs occurred in many donors.

PCR amplification relied on 60 Vbeta primers (plus 13 Jbeta primers). Some clones are missing from TCRdb's copy, which holds only in-frame ones; the method was immunoSEQ multiplex PCR. This sample contains about 170,000 clones. Donors counted as nominally healthy when sampled, yet unrecorded immune exposures were likely. This CDR3 is 14 amino acids long. V lost 8 bases to trimming and J lost 3 bases; unmatched junction nucleotides: 7. Germline CDR1 is SNHLY and CDR2 is FYNNEI. The rearrangement uses TRBV2 and TRBJ2-7, with 10 bases lining up with TRBD1. The material sequenced was PBMCs. This TCR was sampled from a woman in her sixties or seventies in good health and CMV-seronegative. The CDR3: CASLGTGAFYEQYF. DNA of the CDR3: TGTGCCAGCCTCGGGACAGGGGCTTTCTACGAGCAGTACTTC.